This record concerns one T cell receptor beta chain sequence. What it binds is unknown. The data stem from a study of response to subunit inactivated influenza vaccine. Study-level points and caveats: Researchers suggested that each seasonal influenza vaccination recruits few new T cells.

TCRdb re-derived calls from the RT-PCR reads in MiXCR, one entry per CDR3 protein. This sample has hundreds of thousands of distinct CDR3 sequences, with around 13% found just once. Sequencing used PBMCs from blood, obtained roughly 46 days after vaccination. This TCR was recovered from a man aged 50 to 60 who received an inactivated influenza vaccine.

CDR3 region: CASTPGTGIYEQYF. The CDR3 DNA reads TGTGCCAGTACTCCCGGGACAGGGATTTACGAGCAGTACTTC. V gene TRBV19 combines with J gene TRBJ2-7, with TRBD1 identical over 9 bases. CDR3 size: 14 residues. V lost 7 bases to trimming and J lost 4 bases; unmatched junction nucleotides: 8. The germline V gene has CDR1 LNHDA and CDR2 SQIVND (reference sequence).